The present TCR beta chain was sequenced within a study of blood T cell repertoires in COVID-19. Background on the study: The United States, Italy and Spain were the sources of the acute and convalescent COVID-19 samples. PBMCs, B-cell-depleted T cells, or T cells provided the cDNA or gDNA that made up the material.

Germline V lookup: CDR1 MDHEN, CDR2 SYDVKM. V gave up 7 bases and J gave up 0 bases, with 12 bases separating them. The CDR3 spans 14 residues. Generated by immunoSEQ multiplex PCR, the TCRdb table keeps only in-frame clones and is missing some. The sample includes 250,000 to 350,000 clones, 75% to 90% of them seen just once. The sequence was obtained from a woman between 50 and 59 years old who had recovered from COVID-19. Sequenced material: peripheral blood. The chain is built from TRBV28 and TRBJ1-2; tentative D call: TRBD1 (5 bases). The CDR3 protein is CASTSARANYGYTF. The CDR3 coding sequence is TGTGCCAGCACCTCCGCCAGGGCTAACTATGGCTACACCTTC.